These T cell receptor beta chains were read from a single sample in a study of blood T cell repertoires in COVID-19. Repertoires were generated with immunoSEQ multiplex PCR, while TCRdb's copy carries only in-frame clones and drops some. The table records around 270,000 clones, approximately 90% of them present only once. The specimen sequenced was peripheral blood. These receptor sequences come from a man aged 35 to 55 with acute or convalescent COVID-19. The CDR3 runs from the conserved cysteine through the conserved F or W. A D gene is named only where the DNA matches it firmly. Some rows have no size entry. The others give once, few or many, or a class for an expanded clone.

. TRBJ2-1 . TRBV6-5 CASRERSYNEQFF TGTGCCAGCAGGGAGCGATCCTACAATGAGCAGTTCTTC
. TRBJ2-1 . TRBV5-1 CASSSTGFNEQFF TGCGCCAGCAGTTCTACAGGCTTCAATGAGCAGTTCTTC
. TRBJ2-5 TRBD1 TRBV7-9 CASQLGGPQGVLYF TGTGCCAGCCAGCTAGGGGGGCCACAGGGGGTTTTGTACTTC
. TRBJ1-3 . TRBV2 CASSEMLWANTIYF TGTGCCAGCAGTGAGATGCTTTGGGCAAACACCATATATTTT
. TRBJ1-2 TRBD1 TRBV6-5 CASLPPRTGVYTF TGTGCCAGCCTCCCGCCCCGGACAGGGGTTTACACCTTC
once TRBJ1-2 TRBD1 TRBV15 CATSKDRRIYGYTF TGTGCCACCAGCAAGGACAGGAGGATCTATGGCTACACCTTC
few TRBJ2-7 . TRBV6-5 CASSQTSEQYF TGTGCCAGCAGTCAGACTTCCGAGCAGTACTTC
. TRBJ1-2 . TRBV12-3/TRBV12-4 CASKDEGNYGYTF TGTGCCAGCAAGGACGAGGGTAACTATGGCTACACCTTC
. TRBJ2-7 . TRBV5-1 CASSFSPTVGDEQYF TGCGCCAGCAGCTTTTCCCCGACAGTAGGCGACGAGCAGTACTTC
. TRBJ2-7 TRBD1 TRBV5-1 CASSLYLDRADEQYF TGCGCCAGCAGCCTATACTTGGACAGGGCGGACGAGCAGTACTTC
once TRBJ1-2 TRBD1 TRBV7-8 CASSLAFGTGVVYGYTF TGTGCCAGCAGCTTAGCTTTCGGGACAGGGGTCGTCTATGGCTACACCTTC
. TRBJ1-1 TRBD1 TRBV5-4 CASSYNRGLAFF TGTGCCAGCAGCTATAACAGGGGGCTCGCTTTCTTT
. TRBJ1-2 . TRBV2 CASSVVQGQSYGYTF TGTGCCAGCAGTGTGGTTCAGGGACAAAGCTATGGCTACACCTTC
. TRBJ1-2 . TRBV24-1 CATSDFSRGRGGYTF TGTGCCACCAGTGATTTCTCCAGGGGAAGAGGAGGCTACACCTTC
. TRBJ1-2 . TRBV5-1 CASSLDGQLYGYTF TGCGCCAGCAGCTTGGACGGACAGCTCTATGGCTACACCTTC
. TRBJ1-3 . TRBV6-6 CASSYRPQTGNTIYF TGTGCCAGCAGTTACCGCCCGCAGACTGGAAACACCATATATTTT
. TRBJ2-7 . TRBV30 CAWSVGGASYEQYF TGTGCCTGGAGTGTAGGGGGGGCTTCCTACGAGCAGTACTTC
. TRBJ2-7 TRBD1 TRBV10-3 CAISESWTGLHEQYF TGTGCCATCAGTGAGAGCTGGACAGGGCTCCACGAGCAGTACTTC
. TRBJ2-1 TRBD2 TRBV5-8 CASSRGLAAYNEQFF TGTGCCAGCAGCAGGGGACTAGCGGCCTACAATGAGCAGTTCTTC
. TRBJ2-3 TRBD2 TRBV5-8 CAAAMRGTDTQYF TGTGCCGCAGCGATGCGGGGGACAGATACGCAGTATTTT
once TRBJ2-7 . TRBV2 CASSEQMRGGNEQYF TGTGCCAGCAGTGAACAGATGAGGGGGGGGAACGAGCAGTACTTC
. TRBJ1-5 . TRBV6-2/TRBV6-3 CASSYSRLNPNQPQHF TGTGCCAGCAGTTACTCGAGATTGAATCCCAATCAGCCCCAGCATTTT
. TRBJ1-5 TRBD1 TRBV2 CASRGRDSYQPQHF TGTGCCAGCAGGGGCCGGGACAGTTATCAGCCCCAGCATTTT
. TRBJ2-2 TRBD1 TRBV5-1 CASSLAPGQGPGELFF TGCGCCAGCAGCTTGGCCCCGGGACAGGGTCCCGGGGAGCTGTTTTTT